Listed below are T cell receptor beta chains from one sample, sequenced in a study of T cells in Graves' hyperthyroidism and ophthalmopathy. TCRdb processed the multiplex PCR reads anew with MiXCR; each CDR3 protein has one entry. The repertoire holds about 380,000 distinct CDR3 sequences, about 14% seen once, with approximately 11% in the top ten. The sample taken for sequencing was blood. The receptors come from a woman aged 60 to 75 with Graves' hyperthyroidism. Each CDR3 is given with its conserved first and last residue. The D gene is left open where the match is weak. The listing skips clone size in some rows; elsewhere it reads once, few, many or a size class.

V gene: TRBV15
clone size: few
D gene: TRBD2
CDR3 length: 14
J gene: TRBJ2-3
CDR3 protein: CATSITPGGDTQYF
CDR3 DNA: TGTGCCACCAGCATTACCCCGGGGGGGGATACGCAGTATTTT

V gene: TRBV29-1
clone size: many
D gene: TRBD2
CDR3 length: 14
J gene: TRBJ2-5
CDR3 protein: CSANGLAGWETQYF
CDR3 DNA: TGCAGCGCCAACGGACTAGCGGGATGGGAGACCCAGTACTTC

V gene: TRBV4-1
clone size: many
D gene: NA
CDR3 length: 15
J gene: TRBJ2-7
CDR3 protein: CASSQGWDSGYEQYF
CDR3 DNA: TGCGCCAGCAGCCAAGGCTGGGATAGCGGCTACGAGCAGTACTTC

V gene: TRBV24-1
clone size: few
D gene: TRBD1
CDR3 length: 17
J gene: TRBJ2-1
CDR3 protein: CATSEGTGSLPNNEQFF
CDR3 DNA: TGTGCCACCAGTGAGGGGACAGGGAGTCTTCCAAACAATGAGCAGTTCTTC

V gene: TRBV7-9
clone size: many
D gene: NA
CDR3 length: 11
J gene: TRBJ2-7
CDR3 protein: CASASGGEQYF
CDR3 DNA: TGTGCCAGCGCTTCTGGGGGCGAGCAGTACTTC

V gene: TRBV5-1
clone size: many
D gene: TRBD2
CDR3 length: 16
J gene: TRBJ2-1
CDR3 protein: CASSPGTSGRNNEQFF
CDR3 DNA: TGCGCCAGCAGCCCCGGGACTAGCGGGAGGAACAATGAGCAGTTCTTC

V gene: TRBV27
clone size: many
D gene: TRBD2
CDR3 length: 15
J gene: TRBJ2-1
CDR3 protein: CASSPLAGGPQEQFF
CDR3 DNA: TGTGCCAGCAGTCCATTAGCGGGAGGGCCCCAGGAGCAGTTCTTC

V gene: TRBV19
clone size: NA
D gene: TRBD2
CDR3 length: 16
J gene: TRBJ2-1
CDR3 protein: CASSPPPGLAGDEQFF
CDR3 DNA: TGTGCCAGTAGCCCCCCCCCCGGGCTAGCGGGCGATGAGCAGTTCTTC

V gene: TRBV24-1
clone size: few
D gene: NA
CDR3 length: 15
J gene: TRBJ2-3
CDR3 protein: CATSDLPGNGDTQYF
CDR3 DNA: TGTGCCACCAGTGATTTGCCGGGGAACGGAGATACGCAGTATTTT

V gene: TRBV5-1
clone size: many
D gene: NA
CDR3 length: 14
J gene: TRBJ2-1
CDR3 protein: CASSEGGVYNEQFF
CDR3 DNA: TGCGCCAGCAGCGAGGGGGGGGTTTACAATGAGCAGTTCTTC

V gene: TRBV20-1
clone size: many
D gene: NA
CDR3 length: 14
J gene: TRBJ2-5
CDR3 protein: CSAPEGFREETQYF
CDR3 DNA: TGCAGTGCTCCCGAGGGATTCCGGGAGGAGACCCAGTACTTC

V gene: TRBV3-1
clone size: few
D gene: TRBD2
CDR3 length: 16
J gene: TRBJ2-5
CDR3 protein: CASSLSSGRAWETQYF
CDR3 DNA: TGTGCCAGCAGCTTATCGAGCGGGAGGGCCTGGGAGACCCAGTACTTC

V gene: TRBV9
clone size: NA
D gene: NA
CDR3 length: 15
J gene: TRBJ2-3
CDR3 protein: CASSGTGYSTDTQYF
CDR3 DNA: TGTGCCAGCAGCGGAACGGGGTATAGCACAGATACGCAGTATTTT

V gene: TRBV28
clone size: many
D gene: NA
CDR3 length: 12
J gene: TRBJ2-3
CDR3 protein: CASRSTGDTQYF
CDR3 DNA: TGTGCCAGCAGGTCCACAGGAGATACGCAGTATTTT

V gene: TRBV20-1
clone size: many
D gene: TRBD1
CDR3 length: 13
J gene: TRBJ1-1
CDR3 protein: CSALTGLYTEAFF
CDR3 DNA: TGCAGTGCGTTGACAGGGTTGTACACTGAAGCTTTCTTT

V gene: TRBV7-6
clone size: NA
D gene: TRBD2
CDR3 length: 17
J gene: TRBJ2-2
CDR3 protein: CASSKKLAGAGTGELFF
CDR3 DNA: TGTGCCAGCAGCAAAAAGCTAGCGGGAGCCGGCACCGGGGAGCTGTTTTTT

V gene: TRBV3-1
clone size: NA
D gene: NA
CDR3 length: 14
J gene: TRBJ2-1
CDR3 protein: CASSQMAGSYEQFF
CDR3 DNA: TGTGCCAGCAGCCAAATGGCAGGGTCCTACGAACAGTTCTTC

V gene: TRBV3-1
clone size: many
D gene: TRBD1
CDR3 length: 19
J gene: TRBJ1-1
CDR3 protein: CASSSVRSTTGARIEKAFF
CDR3 DNA: TGTGCCAGCAGCTCCGTCCGAAGCACGACAGGGGCGAGGATAGAAAAAGCTTTCTTT

V gene: TRBV11-2
clone size: many
D gene: NA
CDR3 length: 17
J gene: TRBJ2-4
CDR3 protein: CASSLERDGIAKNIQYF
CDR3 DNA: TGTGCCAGCAGCTTAGAGCGGGACGGCATAGCCAAAAACATTCAGTACTTC

V gene: TRBV20-1
clone size: many
D gene: NA
CDR3 length: 15
J gene: TRBJ1-5
CDR3 protein: CSAKPDSNLGQPQHF
CDR3 DNA: TGCAGTGCTAAGCCGGACAGCAATTTGGGTCAGCCCCAGCATTTT

V gene: TRBV11-2
clone size: once
D gene: NA
CDR3 length: 16
J gene: TRBJ2-1
CDR3 protein: CASSVRGRSSYNEQFF
CDR3 DNA: TGTGCCAGCAGCGTAAGAGGCAGGAGCTCCTACAATGAGCAGTTCTTC

V gene: TRBV19
clone size: NA
D gene: NA
CDR3 length: 14
J gene: TRBJ2-3
CDR3 protein: CASSTGQPTDTQYF
CDR3 DNA: TGTGCCAGTAGTACAGGACAGCCCACAGATACGCAGTATTTT

V gene: TRBV20-1
clone size: few
D gene: NA
CDR3 length: 12
J gene: TRBJ2-1
CDR3 protein: CSAAGLMNEQFF
CDR3 DNA: TGCAGTGCCGCGGGACTTATGAATGAGCAGTTCTTC

V gene: TRBV10-3
clone size: many
D gene: TRBD2
CDR3 length: 16
J gene: TRBJ2-1
CDR3 protein: CAISDSTSGRANEQFF
CDR3 DNA: TGTGCCATCAGTGATTCGACTAGCGGGAGGGCTAATGAGCAGTTCTTC

V gene: TRBV20-1
clone size: many
D gene: TRBD1
CDR3 length: 13
J gene: TRBJ1-5
CDR3 protein: CSASQGVNQPQHF
CDR3 DNA: TGCAGTGCTAGTCAGGGGGTCAATCAGCCCCAGCATTTT

V gene: TRBV10-2
clone size: NA
D gene: NA
CDR3 length: 17
J gene: TRBJ1-1
CDR3 protein: CASSELGGQGGGTEAFF
CDR3 DNA: TGCGCCAGCAGTGAGCTTGGGGGACAAGGCGGGGGTACTGAAGCTTTCTTT

V gene: TRBV18
clone size: many
D gene: NA
CDR3 length: 15
J gene: TRBJ2-3
CDR3 protein: CASSPAYRKTDTRYF
CDR3 DNA: TGTGCCAGCTCACCAGCGTACAGGAAGACAGATACGCGGTATTTT

V gene: TRBV11-2
clone size: NA
D gene: TRBD1
CDR3 length: 14
J gene: TRBJ1-1
CDR3 protein: CASRSPGQYTEAFF
CDR3 DNA: TGCGCCAGCAGATCCCCGGGACAGTACACTGAAGCTTTCTTT

V gene: TRBV9
clone size: NA
D gene: TRBD1
CDR3 length: 14
J gene: TRBJ1-2
CDR3 protein: CASSVEDRAYGYTF
CDR3 DNA: TGTGCCAGCAGCGTAGAGGACAGGGCCTATGGCTACACCTTC

V gene: TRBV18
clone size: many
D gene: TRBD2
CDR3 length: 16
J gene: TRBJ2-5
CDR3 protein: CASSPQTSGFQETQYF
CDR3 DNA: TGTGCCAGCTCACCACAGACTAGCGGTTTCCAAGAGACCCAGTACTTC

V gene: TRBV5-1
clone size: many
D gene: NA
CDR3 length: 16
J gene: TRBJ1-3
CDR3 protein: CASSLERGHSGNTIYF
CDR3 DNA: TGCGCCAGCAGCTTGGAGCGCGGCCACTCTGGAAACACCATATATTTT

V gene: TRBV5-1
clone size: many
D gene: NA
CDR3 length: 16
J gene: TRBJ2-3
CDR3 protein: CASSLAEVSGTDTQYF
CDR3 DNA: TGCGCCAGCAGCTTGGCCGAAGTGTCCGGCACAGATACGCAGTATTTT

V gene: TRBV7-6
clone size: NA
D gene: NA
CDR3 length: 15
J gene: TRBJ1-1
CDR3 protein: CASSLYSEMDTEAFF
CDR3 DNA: TGTGCCAGCAGCTTATACAGCGAGATGGACACTGAAGCTTTCTTT

V gene: TRBV2
clone size: NA
D gene: NA
CDR3 length: 13
J gene: TRBJ2-1
CDR3 protein: CASSESRLREQFF
CDR3 DNA: TGTGCCAGCAGTGAATCCCGGCTAAGGGAGCAGTTCTTC

V gene: TRBV5-5
clone size: NA
D gene: TRBD1
CDR3 length: 16
J gene: TRBJ1-6
CDR3 protein: CASSLEGALNNSPLHF
CDR3 DNA: TGTGCCAGCAGCTTGGAGGGGGCCTTAAATAATTCACCCCTCCACTTT

V gene: TRBV6-1
clone size: many
D gene: TRBD2
CDR3 length: 15
J gene: TRBJ2-7
CDR3 protein: CASRGSGSPPNEQYF
CDR3 DNA: TGTGCCAGCAGAGGAAGCGGGAGCCCCCCCAACGAGCAGTACTTC

V gene: TRBV7-9
clone size: NA
D gene: NA
CDR3 length: 14
J gene: TRBJ2-5
CDR3 protein: CASSVEGLQETQYF
CDR3 DNA: TGTGCCAGCAGCGTAGAGGGACTGCAAGAGACCCAGTACTTC

V gene: TRBV29-1
clone size: many
D gene: NA
CDR3 length: 12
J gene: TRBJ2-3
CDR3 protein: CSVDSGTDTQYF
CDR3 DNA: TGCAGCGTTGATAGCGGCACAGATACGCAGTATTTT

V gene: TRBV20-1
clone size: many
D gene: TRBD2
CDR3 length: 16
J gene: TRBJ2-7
CDR3 protein: CSARQGGTSGSYEQYF
CDR3 DNA: TGCAGTGCTAGACAAGGCGGTACTAGCGGCTCCTACGAGCAGTACTTC

V gene: TRBV6-1
clone size: many
D gene: TRBD2
CDR3 length: 15
J gene: TRBJ2-2
CDR3 protein: CASSPGLAGTGELFF
CDR3 DNA: TGTGCCAGCAGCCCGGGACTAGCGGGGACCGGGGAGCTGTTTTTT

V gene: TRBV28
clone size: NA
D gene: NA
CDR3 length: 13
J gene: TRBJ1-4
CDR3 protein: CASSDSPDEKLFF
CDR3 DNA: TGTGCCAGCAGTGACTCCCCGGACGAAAAACTGTTTTTT